The 32 T cell receptor beta chains presented below share a single source sample, sequenced in a study of T-cell reconstitution after alpha-beta-depleted transplantation in children. Unique molecular identifiers tagged the TCRbeta library. TCRdb re-derived calls from the PCR reads in MiXCR, one entry per CDR3 protein. The repertoire includes more than 200,000 distinct CDR3 sequences, 9.7% of them detected once, and roughly 5.1% sits in the top ten. Sequenced here: PBMCs from the stem cell graft donor, sampled from the stem cell graft. Receptors were obtained from a human donor who donated a stem cell graft to a child with SCID.

In this sample, this clonotype turned up many times. CDR3 sequence (DNA): TGCAGTGCTACACAGACTAACTATGGCTACACCTTC. Its protein is CSATQTNYGYTF. The chain recombines TRBV20-1 with TRBJ1-2, with D unclear. Germline CDR1 is DFQATT and CDR2 is SNEGSKA (reference sequence). Trimming removed 4 bases at V and 0 bases at J, with 6 bases between. The CDR3 covers 12 residues.

This clonotype came up many times. The CDR3 spells CASSFLARGQDEQFF. CDR3 coding DNA: TGTGCCAGCAGTTTTTTGGCCCGAGGCCAGGATGAGCAGTTCTTC. J is TRBJ2-1 and V is TRBV27; D not resolved. The CDR3 runs 15 residues. V lost 3 bases and J lost 8, with 17 bases in between. Per the germline V gene, CDR1 is MNHEY and CDR2 is SMNVEV (reference sequence).

A remark on this clonotype: One end of the junction varies from germline; a read error may be responsible. The chain links TRBV11-2 to TRBJ2-5; unclear D gene. The CDR3 sequence is 11 residues long. Germline V gene lookup returns CDR1 SGHAT and CDR2 FQNNGV. This CDR3 reads CASSSKETQHF. The CDR3 nucleotides read TGTGCCAGCAGCTCCAAAGAGACCCAGCACTTC.

The chain has TRBV7-2 and TRBJ2-5; TRBD2 matches at 11 bases. Germline V lookup: CDR1 SGHTA, CDR2 FQGNSA. V lost 6 bases, J lost 1 base, and 7 bases stayed unmatched. The CDR3 spans 16 residues. CDR3 sequence reads: CASRTGTSGVQETQYF. As DNA, the CDR3 is TGTGCCAGCAGGACCGGGACTAGCGGAGTCCAAGAGACCCAGTACTTC.

This clonotype was observed at least ten times. The chain combines TRBV7-8 with TRBJ2-7; TRBD1 might be the D (5 bases). The germline CDR1 and CDR2 sequences are SGHVS and FQNEAQ. The CDR3 totals 13 residues. The V gene lost 1 base and the J gene lost 3 bases, with 7 bases spanning the gap. As DNA, the CDR3 is TGTGCCAGCAGCTTAGAACAGGACTACGAGCAGTACTTC. Amino acid sequence: CASSLEQDYEQYF.

This clonotype was seen many times. Here the CDR3 DNA reads TGCGCCAGCAAGCAAGACAGGGTGTGGGTTGGGCGCAATCAGCCCCAGCATTTT. Translated: CASKQDRVWVGRNQPQHF. V gene TRBV5-1 combines with J gene TRBJ1-5; TRBD1 matches 7 bases. Germline lookup yields CDR1 SGHRS and CDR2 YFSETQ. J was trimmed by 2 bases and V by 6 bases; bases with no gene match: 17. The CDR3 has 18 residues.

This clonotype was observed a few times. This sequence joins TRBV28 and TRBJ1-1; a possible D gene is TRBD1 (6 bases). Per germline, CDR1 MDHEN and CDR2 SYDVKM. Trimming removed 3 bases at V and 9 bases at J, with 26 bases between. CDR3 length: 17 residues. CDR3: CASSLASGVLKTTKAFF. The CDR3 coding sequence is TGTGCCAGCAGTTTGGCGTCAGGGGTTCTGAAAACTACAAAAGCTTTCTTT.

This clonotype showed up many times. The chain employs TRBV5-1 and TRBJ2-3, with unresolved D. Trimming took 4 bases from V and 2 from J, leaving 5 bases between them. The CDR3 contains 12 residues. Looked up from germline, CDR1 is SGHRS and CDR2 is YFSETQ. The DNA for the CDR3 is TGCGCCAGCAGCCCGGACACAGATACGCAGTATTTT. Translation gives CASSPDTDTQYF.

This clonotype was observed at least ten times. The chain combines TRBV5-5 with TRBJ1-5; D is uncertain. The CDR3 is made up of 16 amino acids. Germline V gene data show CDR1 as SGHKS and CDR2 as YYEKEE (reference sequence). The V end lost 4 bases, the J end lost 0 bases, and 14 bases lay between the germline ends. CDR3 in amino acids: CASSPPGYNSNQPQHF. CDR3 bases: TGTGCCAGCAGCCCCCCGGGGTACAATAGCAATCAGCCCCAGCATTTT.

This rearrangement joins TRBV6-6 to TRBJ1-1; a weak D match, TRBD1 (6 bases). In germline, CDR1 is MNHNY, CDR2 SVGAGI (reference sequence). Trimming took off 3 bases at V and 10 bases at J, with 15 bases between the two ends. The CDR3 runs to 13 residues. The CDR3 protein is CASSYGQGRRAFF. The CDR3 nucleotides are TGTGCCAGCAGTTATGGGCAGGGGAGAAGAGCTTTCTTT.

At least ten counts were recorded for this clonotype. The rearrangement joins TRBV5-1 to TRBJ1-2, with TRBD1 as a possible D gene (6 bases). The CDR3 extends over 14 amino acids. Germline values: CDR1 SGHRS, CDR2 YFSETQ. Deletions cut 3 bases from V and 4 bases from J, with 13 bases between. The CDR3 DNA is TGCGCCAGCAGCTATGGGGACAAGGGCTATGGCTACACCTTC. Translated: CASSYGDKGYGYTF.

This clonotype was recorded many times. The V gene is TRBV11-1, the J gene TRBJ1-4; no definite D call. The CDR3 contains 14 residues. CDR1 is SGHAT and CDR2 is FQDESV in the germline V gene (reference sequence). V shed 3 bases and J shed 6 bases, with 11 bases lying between them. The CDR3 loop reads CASSFSGGDEKLFF. The DNA for the CDR3 is TGTGCCAGCAGCTTTTCTGGCGGAGATGAAAAACTGTTTTTT.

This clonotype has at least ten counts. The chain uses TRBV6-1 and TRBJ1-2; D gene ambiguous. CDR3 length equals 13 residues. Between the trimmed V and J ends, which lost 2 bases and 5 bases, there was a span of 9 bases. Germline V gives CDR1 MNHNS, CDR2 SASEGT. CDR3 coding DNA: TGTGCCAGCAGTGAATCCGGGGATTATGGCTACACCTTC. This gives the protein CASSESGDYGYTF.

This clonotype came up a few times. One end of the junction fails to match germline, which may point to a read error. J is TRBJ2-7 and V is TRBV3-1, with TRBD2 as a possible D gene (5 bases). The CDR3 has 15 amino acids. CDR1 and CDR2 (germline): LGHDT, YNNKEL (reference sequence). CDR3 residues: CACSHGLQVPYEQYF. The CDR3 nucleotides read TGTGCCTGCAGCCACGGACTCCAGGTCCCCTACGAGCAGTACTTC.

At least ten counts were recorded for this clonotype. This sequence joins TRBV29-1 and TRBJ2-7; no definite D call. This CDR3 contains 13 residues. The germline V and J ends were trimmed by 4 bases and 3 bases, with 13 bases remaining between them. Germline CDR1 SQVTM, CDR2 ANQGSEA. CDR3 nucleotide sequence: TGCAGCGTTGTCACTGGCTTAAACTACGAGCAGTACTTC. It translates to CSVVTGLNYEQYF.

This clonotype was observed at least ten times. V usage is TRBV13 and J usage is TRBJ1-1; 7 nucleotides match TRBD1. Germline assignment: CDR1 PRHDT and CDR2 FYEKMQ (reference sequence). The CDR3 extends over 15 amino acids. V dropped 3 bases and J dropped 8; count of bases not matched to a gene: 12. The CDR3 loop reads CASSLISEGAGEAFF. CDR3 in DNA: TGTGCCAGCAGCTTGATCTCAGAGGGGGCAGGGGAAGCTTTCTTT.

This clonotype was seen many times. The rearrangement uses TRBV20-1 and TRBJ2-3; unclear D gene. In germline, CDR1 is DFQATT, CDR2 SNEGSKA (reference sequence). The V end was cut by 6 bases, the J end by 2 bases, with 15 bases between. The CDR3 sequence is 14 residues long. In DNA form, the CDR3 reads TGCAGTGCCCCCGCGGTGAAGTCCACAGATACGCAGTATTTT. As protein: CSAPAVKSTDTQYF.

The table lists this clonotype with many counts. This chain uses TRBV3-1 with TRBJ1-6; 9 nucleotides align to TRBD1. Germline V gene data show CDR1 as LGHDT and CDR2 as YNNKEL (reference sequence). The CDR3 length is 16 residues. V was clipped by 6 bases and J by 7 bases; unmatched bases: 10. The CDR3, as DNA: TGTGCCAGCAGTGGGACAGGGCTTCGAGTCAATTCACCCCTCCACTTT. The encoded protein is CASSGTGLRVNSPLHF.

At least ten counts were recorded for this clonotype. The chain joins TRBV6-1 to TRBJ1-4; possibly TRBD1 for D (5 bases). Germline loops: CDR1 MNHNS, CDR2 SASEGT. The CDR3 runs 16 residues. Trimming pared 8 bases from V and 0 bases from J, leaving 16 bases between. CDR3 in amino acids: CASSSTQGATNEKLFF. Written as DNA, the CDR3 is TGTGCCAGCTCCTCGACTCAAGGGGCAACTAATGAAAAACTGTTTTTT.

This clonotype was counted ten times or more. The rearrangement joins TRBV15 to TRBJ1-2; tentatively, D is TRBD1 (5 bases). This CDR3 has 19 residues. The V gene lost 3 bases and the J gene lost 5 bases, with 28 bases spanning the gap. Germline CDR1 and CDR2: LNHNV and YYDKDF (reference sequence). In nucleotides, the CDR3 is TGTGCCACCAGCAGCGACCCGATGACAGCGGCGGAATTACTGTATGGCTACACCTTC. Its translation is CATSSDPMTAAELLYGYTF. Complete variable domain (other parts from reference TRBV15 and TRBJ1-2): DAMVIQNPRYQVTQFGKPVTLSCSQTLNHNVMYWYQQKSSQAPKLLFHYYDKDFNNEADTPDNFQSRRPNTSFCFLDIRSPGLGDTAMYLCATSSDPMTAAELLYGYTFGSGTRLTVV.

At least ten counts were recorded for this clonotype. One end of the junction varies from germline; a read error may be responsible. The chain joins TRBV7-2 to TRBJ2-2; D unclear. From germline, CDR1 is SGHTA and CDR2 FQGNSA. This CDR3 has 13 residues. The CDR3: CASSLGTPGELFF. CDR3 in DNA: TGTGCCAGCAGCTTAGGAACCCCCGGAGAGCTGTTTTTT.

This clonotype was seen more than once but under ten times. V gene TRBV5-1 combines with J gene TRBJ1-1, with a weak D call TRBD1 (5 bases). The V end lost 3 bases, the J end lost 5 bases, and 11 bases lay between the germline ends. The CDR3 consists of 13 residues. Germline-derived CDR1 and CDR2 are SGHRS and YFSETQ. CDR3 in amino acids: CASSWSGLTEAFF. The CDR3 coding sequence is TGCGCCAGCAGCTGGTCGGGGCTGACTGAAGCTTTCTTT.

The rearrangement joins TRBV15 to TRBJ1-2, with TRBD1 matching 11 bases. This CDR3 is 14 amino acids long. The J segment lost 8 bases and the V segment lost 5 bases, leaving 7 bases of the junction unmatched. Germline CDR1 LNHNV, CDR2 YYDKDF (reference sequence). The CDR3 loop reads CATSGMDRGQGYTF. The CDR3 DNA follows: TGTGCCACCAGCGGGATGGACAGGGGGCAGGGCTACACCTTC. Full variable domain (rest looked up from reference TRBV15 and TRBJ1-2): DAMVIQNPRYQVTQFGKPVTLSCSQTLNHNVMYWYQQKSSQAPKLLFHYYDKDFNNEADTPDNFQSRRPNTSFCFLDIRSPGLGDTAMYLCATSGMDRGQGYTFGSGTRLTVV.

This clonotype was observed at least ten times. This chain joins TRBV5-4 and TRBJ2-5, with 8 positions matching TRBD1. The length of the CDR3 is 16 residues. Per the germline V gene, CDR1 is SGHNT and CDR2 is YYREEE (reference sequence). After removal of 0 bases from V and 2 bases from J, the junction contained 6 bases not matched to a gene. CDR3 protein: CASSLGDRRQQETQYF. CDR3 DNA sequence: TGTGCCAGCAGCTTGGGGGACAGGCGCCAACAAGAGACCCAGTACTTC. The complete variable domain, with remaining parts taken from reference TRBV5-4 and TRBJ2-5, reads ETGVTQSPTHLIKTRGQQVTLRCSSQSGHNTVSWYQQALGQGPQFIFQYYREEENGRGNFPPRFSGLQFPNYSSELNVNALELDDSALYLCASSLGDRRQQETQYFGPGTRLLVL.

This clonotype occurred many times. The chain employs TRBV5-6 and TRBJ1-6; the D gene is possibly TRBD1 (5 bases). The CDR3 covers 13 residues. The germline V gene encodes CDR1 SGHDT and CDR2 YYEEEE. V lost 4 bases and J 10 bases, leaving 12 bases between the germline ends. The CDR3 loop is CASSPGGSSPLHF. DNA for the CDR3: TGTGCCAGCAGCCCCGGGGGATCGTCACCCCTCCACTTT. The entire variable domain, with the rest obtained from reference TRBV5-6 and TRBJ1-6, is as follows: DAGVTQSPTHLIKTRGQQVTLRCSPKSGHDTVSWYQQALGQGPQFIFQYYEEEERQRGNFPDRFSGHQFPNYSSELNVNALLLGDSALYLCASSPGGSSPLHFGNGTRLTVT.

The J gene is TRBJ1-1, the V gene TRBV7-3; no clear D gene. There are 12 residues in the CDR3. CDR1 SGHTA and CDR2 FQGTGA come from the germline V gene. V lost 1 base and J 11 bases, leaving 11 bases between the germline ends. CDR3 region: CASSLNGSPAFF. Written as DNA, the CDR3 is TGTGCCAGCAGCTTAAACGGCAGCCCGGCTTTCTTT.

This clonotype was detected many times. This chain connects TRBV29-1 to TRBJ2-2, with 7 bases that match TRBD1. V lost 6 bases, J lost 5 bases, and 3 bases stayed unmatched. The CDR3 is 12 residues long. Germline lookup yields CDR1 SQVTM and CDR2 ANQGSEA. This chain's CDR3 is CSVSDRTGELFF. The DNA for the CDR3 is TGCAGCGTCTCGGACAGGACCGGGGAGCTGTTTTTT.

This clonotype was counted a few times. The chain couples TRBV28 to TRBJ2-1; D remains ambiguous. V was cut by 5 bases and J by 0 bases, with 8 bases left in between. Germline CDR1 is MDHEN and CDR2 is SYDVKM. The length of the CDR3 is 14 residues. The CDR3 coding sequence is TGTGCCAGCAGTAGGATAGGCTCCTACAATGAGCAGTTCTTC. This translates into CASSRIGSYNEQFF.

The chain carries TRBV3-1 and TRBJ1-2; TRBD1 might be the D (6 bases). V was cut by 1 base and J by 6 bases, with 18 bases left in between. The germline CDR1 and CDR2 sequences are LGHDT and YNNKEL (reference sequence). The CDR3 runs 16 residues. This CDR3 is CASSQAPGGSGNGYTF. DNA for the CDR3: TGTGCCAGCAGCCAAGCGCCGGGGGGCAGTGGGAATGGCTACACCTTC.

The chain recombines TRBV20-1 with TRBJ2-6, with D perhaps TRBD1 (6 bases). The CDR3 sequence is 15 residues long. With 6 bases removed from V and 2 bases from J, the gap between germline ends came to 14 bases. Germline loops: CDR1 DFQATT, CDR2 SNEGSKA (reference sequence). The CDR3 sequence: CSAILKGAGANVLTF. The CDR3 nucleotides read TGCAGTGCAATCTTGAAGGGGGCTGGGGCCAACGTCCTGACTTTC.

Ten or more counts support this clonotype. This sequence joins TRBV4-1 and TRBJ2-7; the D gene could be TRBD1 or TRBD2 (5 bases each). Looked up from germline, CDR1 is MGHRA and CDR2 is YSYEKL. The ends were cut back, 2 bases at V and 3 bases at J, with 14 bases in the middle. The CDR3 sequence is 15 residues long. CDR3 coding DNA: TGCGCCAGCAGCCAATTCCGGGACCGAATCTACGAGCAGTACTTC. This sequence encodes CASSQFRDRIYEQYF.

The V gene is TRBV3-1, the J gene TRBJ1-2, with a tentative D call TRBD1 (5 bases). The V end lost 4 bases, the J end lost 0 bases, and 12 bases lay between the germline ends. Germline V CDR1 and CDR2: LGHDT, YNNKEL (reference sequence). This CDR3 spans 15 amino acids. CDR3 amino acids: CASSLRTPANYGYTF. The CDR3 DNA is TGTGCCAGCAGCCTCCGGACACCCGCTAACTATGGCTACACCTTC.